This T cell receptor beta chain originates from a study of beta chain features in type 1 diabetes. Study-level background: Healthy donors and patients showed comparable age, gender and cell yields.

Sorted CD4+ subsets: naive, central memory, regulatory, stem cell-like memory (CD45RO/CCR7/CD25/CD127/CD95/CD27 panel). Study observations and caveats: More deletions and fewer insertions at VDJ junctions were seen in type 1 diabetes patients. A definitive answer on HLA type influencing TCRB rearrangement was not reached here.

The CDR3 is made up of 12 amino acids. Germline-derived CDR1 and CDR2 are SQVTM and ANQGSEA. J lost 4 bases, V lost 2 bases, and 1 base had no gene match. Sequencing targeted expressed TCRB transcripts, as all isolated RNA had been reverse transcribed. TCRdb's copy holds only in-frame clones and misses some; the assay was immunoSEQ multiplex PCR. The data contain around 200,000 clones, about 12% of them seen just once; the ten biggest clones take up 0.6% to 0.8%. This clone has a handful of counts. Its antigen remains unidentified. The specimen sequenced was central memory CD4+ T cells from blood. This TCR derives from a woman aged 18-29 years in good health. This chain uses TRBV29-1 with TRBJ1-1; 7 positions agree with TRBD1. CDR3 loop: CSVERGLTEAFF. The DNA for the CDR3 is TGCAGCGTTGAAAGGGGGCTCACTGAAGCTTTCTTT.